This T cell receptor beta chain was profiled in a study of T cell repertoires in cytomegalovirus infection. Study-level background: The public TCR beta signatures pointed to both CMV infection and matching HLA type.

TCRdb re-analysed the reads in MiXCR, keeping a single row per CDR3 protein. This table has 200,000 to 300,000 distinct CDR3 sequences, roughly 13% appearing once. Study-wide points: Cumulative frequency (of public TCR beta family members) identified carriers of CMV plus the relevant HLA. CMV-specific TCR beta clonotypes restricted by HLA-C were the ones dominating the ex vivo response.

In germline, CDR1 is LNHDA, CDR2 SQIVND (reference sequence). V gave up 5 bases and J gave up 8 bases; unmatched junction bases: 8. This CDR3 comprises 13 residues. Comment on this clonotype: The antigen is unknown.

The sequencing input was PBMCs. The chain combines TRBV19 with TRBJ1-1, with 7 bases fitting TRBD1. This receptor was obtained from a human donor in good health (CMV status not recorded). Some clones in this sample may be carry-over from other donors' samples. The CDR3 DNA reads TGTGCCAGTAGTCCTTGGGAGACAGGGGAAGCTTTCTTT. Residues: CASSPWETGEAFF.